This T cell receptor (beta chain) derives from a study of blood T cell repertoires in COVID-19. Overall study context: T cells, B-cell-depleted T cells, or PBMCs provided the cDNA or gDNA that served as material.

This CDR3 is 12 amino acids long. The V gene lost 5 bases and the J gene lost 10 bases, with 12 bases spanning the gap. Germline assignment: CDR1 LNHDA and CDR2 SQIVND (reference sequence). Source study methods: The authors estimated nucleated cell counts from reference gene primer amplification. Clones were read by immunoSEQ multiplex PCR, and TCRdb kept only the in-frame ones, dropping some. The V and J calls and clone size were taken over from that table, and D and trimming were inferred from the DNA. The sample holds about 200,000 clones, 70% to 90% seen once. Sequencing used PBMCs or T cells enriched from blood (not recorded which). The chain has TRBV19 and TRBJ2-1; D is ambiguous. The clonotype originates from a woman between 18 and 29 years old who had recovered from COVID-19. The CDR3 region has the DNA TGTGCCAGTAGTCTCGGGTTCGGGGAGCAGTTCTTC. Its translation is CASSLGFGEQFF.